This TCR beta chain was sequenced for a study of cytomegalovirus exposure and HLA in healthy donors. Study background: Unique TCRs numbering about 85 million, obtained from HLA-typed donors, made up an early data release. Study outcomes and limitations: TCR beta V segments were, for the most part, productive about 87% or about 30% of the time in an earlier analysis. Indistinguishability led to the exclusion of some V segments, TRBV6-2 and TRBV6-3 included.

This clone was seen a few times. Its antigen remains unidentified. The PCR ran on 60 Vbeta and 13 Jbeta primers. Assay used: immunoSEQ multiplex PCR; TCRdb lists only in-frame clones, some missing. The table lists roughly 100,000 clones, approximately 66% of them singletons. V lost 5 bases and J 3 bases, leaving 14 bases between the germline ends. The germline gives CDR1 MNHEY, CDR2 SVGAGI. CDR3 length equals 14 residues. This sequence originates from a woman in her fifties or sixties in good health and CMV-seronegative. The V call is TRBV6-5, the J call TRBJ2-7; tentative D call: TRBD2 (6 bases). Sequenced input: PBMCs. The CDR3 bases are TGTGCCAGCAGTACCTCGGGGACTGTCTACGAGCAGTACTTC. It is translated as CASSTSGTVYEQYF.